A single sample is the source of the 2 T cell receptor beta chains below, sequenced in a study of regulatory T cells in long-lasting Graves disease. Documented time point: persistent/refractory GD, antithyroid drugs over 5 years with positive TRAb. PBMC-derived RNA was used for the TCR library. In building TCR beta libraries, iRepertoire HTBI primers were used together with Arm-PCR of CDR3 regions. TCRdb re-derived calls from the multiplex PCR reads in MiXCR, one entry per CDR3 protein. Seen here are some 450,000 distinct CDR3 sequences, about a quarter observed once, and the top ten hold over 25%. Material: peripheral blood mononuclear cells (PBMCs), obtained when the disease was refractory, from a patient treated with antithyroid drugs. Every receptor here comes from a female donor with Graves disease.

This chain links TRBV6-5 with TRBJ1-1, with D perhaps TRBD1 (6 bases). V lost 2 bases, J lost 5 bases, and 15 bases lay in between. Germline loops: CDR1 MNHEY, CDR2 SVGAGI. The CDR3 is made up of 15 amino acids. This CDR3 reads CASSYPGGLRTEAFF. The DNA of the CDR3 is TGTGCCAGCAGTTACCCCGGGGGGCTGAGGACTGAAGCTTTCTTT.

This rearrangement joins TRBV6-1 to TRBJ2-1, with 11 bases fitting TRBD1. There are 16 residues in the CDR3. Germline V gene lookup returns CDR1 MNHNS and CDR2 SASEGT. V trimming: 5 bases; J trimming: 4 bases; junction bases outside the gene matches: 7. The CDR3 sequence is CASSRSDRGPYNEQFF. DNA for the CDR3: TGTGCCAGCAGTAGATCGGACAGGGGGCCTTACAATGAGCAGTTCTTC.